The 24 T cell receptor beta chains reported below all come from one sample, sequenced in a study of T cell responses to AZD1222 COVID-19 vaccine. Sequencing was performed with immunoSEQ multiplex PCR; in TCRdb, only in-frame clones are kept and a portion is missing. This sample has 170,000 or so clones, with 75% to 95% found just once. Sequenced here: peripheral blood, sampled on day 0 of AZD1222 vaccination. These receptors originate from an adult in good health.

This chain joins TRBV6-5 and TRBJ1-1; possible D gene TRBD1, 6 bases. The length of the CDR3 is 13 residues. Trimming removed 0 bases at V and 4 bases at J, with 6 bases between. Per the germline V gene, CDR1 is MNHEY and CDR2 is SVGAGI. The CDR3 loop reads CASSYSGGTEAFF. CDR3 DNA: TGTGCCAGCAGTTACTCAGGGGGCACTGAAGCTTTCTTT.

This chain links TRBV6-6 with TRBJ2-5; perhaps D is TRBD1 or TRBD2 (5 bases each). V was shortened by 2 bases and J by 3 bases, with 13 bases between the two germline ends. The CDR3 extends over 15 amino acids. CDR1 and CDR2 from the germline V gene are MNHNY and SVGAGI (reference sequence). Here the CDR3 reads CASSYGGAAEETQYF. CDR3 DNA: TGTGCCAGCAGTTACGGGGGAGCGGCTGAAGAGACCCAGTACTTC.

This sequence joins TRBV5-6 and TRBJ1-6; no firm D call. Germline lookup yields CDR1 SGHDT and CDR2 YYEEEE. This CDR3 spans 15 amino acids. The V end was cut by 10 bases, the J end by 0 bases, with 14 bases between. As DNA, the CDR3 is TGTGCCTCCGGGCGGGGTGGCTCCTATAATTCACCCCTCCACTTT. Its translation: CASGRGGSYNSPLHF.

This clone was observed a few times. The chain joins TRBV18 to TRBJ1-4; D not resolved. The V end lost 6 bases, the J end lost 0 bases, and 5 bases lay between the germline ends. The length of the CDR3 is 13 residues. Germline V gives CDR1 KGHSH, CDR2 LQKENI. The DNA for the CDR3 is TGTGCCAGCTCCCCTGCAACTAATGAAAAACTGTTTTTT. Its translation: CASSPATNEKLFF.

CDR3 bases: TGTGCCAGCAGCTTGGCCGGGACCACAGGGACAGATACGCAGTATTTT. The encoded protein is CASSLAGTTGTDTQYF. The chain has TRBV7-2 and TRBJ2-3, with D perhaps TRBD1 (6 bases). CDR1 SGHTA and CDR2 FQGNSA come from the germline V gene. The V gene lost 3 bases and the J gene lost 3 bases, with 16 bases spanning the gap. This CDR3 comprises 16 residues.

This clone was seen only a few times. The rearrangement uses TRBV7-6 and TRBJ1-6; no firm D call. The CDR3 is made up of 16 amino acids. V was shortened by 1 base and J by 10 bases, with 17 bases between the two germline ends. In germline, CDR1 is SGHVS, CDR2 FNYEAQ. The CDR3 region has the DNA TGTGCCAGCAGCTTAGAAATTCGAGGGAGCTCATCACCCCTCCACTTT. It yields the protein CASSLEIRGSSSPLHF.

The chain recombines TRBV11-1 with TRBJ2-3, with D possibly matching TRBD2 (5 bases). The CDR3 runs to 13 residues. Between the trimmed V and J ends, which lost 5 bases and 5 bases, there was a span of 11 bases. CDR1 is SGHAT and CDR2 is FQDESV in the germline V gene (reference sequence). CDR3 amino acids: CASSRARGDTQYF. CDR3 DNA: TGTGCCAGCAGCCGCGCCCGGGGAGATACGCAGTATTTT.

This chain links TRBV5-6 with TRBJ2-5; no firm D call. The CDR3 runs to 12 residues. V lost 1 base to trimming and J lost 9 bases, with 10 bases between them. Germline CDR1 SGHDT, CDR2 YYEEEE. CDR3 bases: TGTGCCAGCAGCTTGAAGGGATGGGCCCAGTACTTC. Amino acids: CASSLKGWAQYF.

V and J are TRBV5-4 and TRBJ2-7; 8 bases map to TRBD1. This CDR3 contains 16 residues. From germline, CDR1 is SGHNT and CDR2 YYREEE (reference sequence). The V and J ends lost 4 bases and 2 bases, in that order; junction bases with no gene match: 11. The CDR3 region is CASSKGTGGVTYEQYF. The CDR3 nucleotides are TGTGCCAGCAGCAAAGGGACAGGTGGAGTGACCTACGAGCAGTACTTC.

The V gene is TRBV21-1, the J gene TRBJ1-2; the table calls TRBD1, which could not be checked here. TRBV21-1 counts as a pseudogene. This CDR3 comprises 14 residues. For the CDR3, the DNA is TGTGCCAGCAGCATGCATGGGACCAGGGGTGGCTACACCTTC. It specifies CASSMHGTRGGYTF.

This clone was seen a single time. The rearrangement links TRBV29-1 to TRBJ1-1; D is unresolved. Germline lookup yields CDR1 SQVTM and CDR2 ANQGSEA. V lost 3 bases and J lost 1, with 9 bases in between. The CDR3 length is 13 residues. The CDR3 loop reads CSVEPDTNTEAFF. In nucleotides, the CDR3 is TGCAGCGTTGAGCCCGACACGAACACTGAAGCTTTCTTT.

The CDR3 here is CASSREASGYTF. The CDR3 DNA reads as TGTGCCAGCAGTCGGGAAGCCAGTGGCTACACCTTC. The rearrangement links TRBV6-5 to TRBJ1-2; D gene unclear. V was shortened by 5 bases and J by 7 bases, with 11 bases between the two germline ends. Germline loops: CDR1 MNHEY, CDR2 SVGAGI. The CDR3 contains 12 residues.

In its sample, this clone was seen once. This chain connects TRBV4-2 to TRBJ2-3; TRBD2 matches 10 bases. The CDR3 covers 19 residues. Trimming at V came to 0 bases and at J to 6 bases, leaving 15 bases not matched to a gene. The germline V gene has CDR1 LGHNA and CDR2 YNFKEQ. The CDR3 coding sequence is TGTGCCAGCAGCCAAGACGGGCTAGCGGGGGATATCACCGGGGATACGCAGTATTTT. It is translated as CASSQDGLAGDITGDTQYF.

The chain has TRBV20-1 and TRBJ2-5; 9 bases line up with TRBD2. After removal of 3 bases from V and 5 bases from J, the junction contained 7 bases not matched to a gene. Germline V gene data show CDR1 as DFQATT and CDR2 as SNEGSKA (reference sequence). The CDR3 is made up of 14 amino acids. The CDR3 sequence: CSASIAGVVETQYF. The CDR3 DNA sequence: TGCAGTGCTAGTATAGCGGGGGTGGTTGAGACCCAGTACTTC.

The CDR3 nucleotides read TGTGCCAGCAGTGAAGCCCGACAGGGGTCAGTCTCCGGCTACACCTTC. As protein: CASSEARQGSVSGYTF. The chain employs TRBV2 and TRBJ1-2; 8 bases match TRBD1. The CDR3 length is 16 residues. The V segment lost 0 bases and the J segment 8 bases; nucleotides outside the gene matches: 11. Germline loops: CDR1 SNHLY, CDR2 FYNNEI.

This chain connects TRBV11-2 to TRBJ1-3; D is ambiguous. The CDR3 is made up of 13 amino acids. V was pared by 6 bases and J by 2 bases, with 8 bases between. The germline gives CDR1 SGHAT, CDR2 FQNNGV. The CDR3 DNA reads TGTGCCAGCAGACCCGGGACTGGAAACACCATATATTTT. Its translation: CASRPGTGNTIYF.

Comments on this clone: Other nucleotide sequences from this sample produce the same CDR3. CDR3 bases: TGTGCCAGCAGCTCGACAGGGGTAAATTCACCCCTCCACTTT. Its translation is CASSSTGVNSPLHF. The rearrangement uses TRBV5-6 and TRBJ1-6; TRBD1 aligns across 8 bases. CDR3 length equals 14 residues. Germline V gene data show CDR1 as SGHDT and CDR2 as YYEEEE. Trimming cost V 3 bases and J 7 bases; bases outside gene matches: 3.

The chain uses TRBV4-3 and TRBJ2-1, with TRBD1 matching over 10 bases. After removal of 10 bases from V and 8 bases from J, the junction contained 14 bases not matched to a gene. There are 15 residues in the CDR3. In germline, CDR1 is LGHNA, CDR2 YSLEER. The CDR3 sequence is CATSTGTGASYEQFF. The CDR3 DNA is TGCGCCACCTCAACCGGGACAGGGGCGTCGTATGAGCAGTTCTTC.

V and J are TRBV7-8 and TRBJ2-1; 8 bases line up with TRBD2. This CDR3 is 17 amino acids long. V dropped 5 bases and J dropped 5; count of bases not matched to a gene: 14. In germline, CDR1 is SGHVS, CDR2 FQNEAQ. CDR3 loop: CASSPKTSDRLHNEQFF. The CDR3 region has the DNA TGTGCCAGCAGCCCAAAGACTAGCGACAGACTACACAATGAGCAGTTCTTC.

The rearrangement uses TRBV18 and TRBJ1-6; 7 bases are a match to TRBD1. With 6 bases clipped from V and 7 bases from J, the junction kept 9 bases outside the gene matches. This CDR3 has 15 amino acids. CDR1 KGHSH and CDR2 LQKENI come from the germline V gene. The CDR3: CASSQKGAGNSPLHF. CDR3 in DNA: TGTGCCAGCTCCCAGAAGGGGGCTGGGAATTCACCCCTCCACTTT.

This clone has a single count. This chain uses TRBV27 with TRBJ1-2; no definite D call. The CDR3 extends over 14 amino acids. Germline V gene lookup returns CDR1 MNHEY and CDR2 SMNVEV (reference sequence). Deletions cut 0 bases from V and 4 bases from J, with 9 bases between. The CDR3 DNA follows: TGTGCCAGCAGTTTATCCCAAAGGATCTATGGCTACACCTTC. Its protein is CASSLSQRIYGYTF.

The chain recombines TRBV5-4 with TRBJ2-1; 8 bases agree with TRBD2. There are 15 residues in the CDR3. V lost 1 base to trimming and J lost 8 bases; unmatched junction nucleotides: 8. Germline V gene sequence: CDR1 SGHNT, CDR2 YYREEE (reference sequence). CDR3 coding DNA: TGTGCCAGCAGCTTGCGGGGGGGCCGTGGGGATGAGCAGTTCTTC. Translation: CASSLRGGRGDEQFF.

This rearrangement joins TRBV6-5 to TRBJ2-2; D might be TRBD1 (5 bases). Germline values: CDR1 MNHEY, CDR2 SVGAGI. The CDR3 has 12 amino acids. Trimming pared 10 bases from V and 4 bases from J, leaving 10 bases between. Here the CDR3 reads CATTGSTGELFF. The CDR3 DNA sequence: TGTGCCACTACAGGATCCACCGGGGAGCTGTTTTTT.

The rearrangement joins TRBV7-9 to TRBJ2-1, with a weak D call TRBD2 (5 bases). This CDR3 region has 14 residues. The germline V and J ends were trimmed by 11 bases and 0 bases, with 14 bases remaining between them. Per the germline V gene, CDR1 is SEHNR and CDR2 is FQNEAQ (reference sequence). For the CDR3, the DNA is TGTGCCTGGCGGGCGACGAGCTCCTACAATGAGCAGTTCTTC. Encoded protein: CAWRATSSYNEQFF.